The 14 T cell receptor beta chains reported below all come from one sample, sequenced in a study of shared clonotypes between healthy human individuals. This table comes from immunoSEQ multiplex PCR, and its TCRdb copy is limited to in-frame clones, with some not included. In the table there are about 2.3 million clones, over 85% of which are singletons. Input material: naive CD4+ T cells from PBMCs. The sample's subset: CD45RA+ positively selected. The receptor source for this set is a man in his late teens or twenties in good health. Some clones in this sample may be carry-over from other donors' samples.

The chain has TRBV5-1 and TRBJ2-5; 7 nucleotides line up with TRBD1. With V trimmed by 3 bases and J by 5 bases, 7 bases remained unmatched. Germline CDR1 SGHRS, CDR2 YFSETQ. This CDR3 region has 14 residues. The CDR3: CASSYRQGRETQYF. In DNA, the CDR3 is TGCGCCAGCAGCTACAGACAGGGTAGGGAGACCCAGTACTTC.

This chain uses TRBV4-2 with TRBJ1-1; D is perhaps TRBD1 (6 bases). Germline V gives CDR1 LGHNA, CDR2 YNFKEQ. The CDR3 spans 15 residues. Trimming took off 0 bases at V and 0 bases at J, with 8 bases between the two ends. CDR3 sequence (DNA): TGTGCCAGCAGCCAAGAAGGACAGATGAACACTGAAGCTTTCTTT. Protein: CASSQEGQMNTEAFF.

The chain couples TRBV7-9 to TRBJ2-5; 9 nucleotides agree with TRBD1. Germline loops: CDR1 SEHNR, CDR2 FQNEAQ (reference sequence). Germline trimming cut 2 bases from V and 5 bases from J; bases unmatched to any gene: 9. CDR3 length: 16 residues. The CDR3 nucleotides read TGTGCCAGCAGCTTAACACAGGGGGCGCTCGGGGAGACCCAGTACTTC. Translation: CASSLTQGALGETQYF.

The CDR3 sequence is CASSLTRQGGGEQYF. The CDR3 coding sequence is TGTGCCAGCAGCTTAACTAGGCAGGGAGGAGGCGAGCAGTACTTC. This chain links TRBV7-3 with TRBJ2-7, with D maybe TRBD2 (6 bases). The germline V gene has CDR1 SGHTA and CDR2 FQGTGA. This CDR3 has 15 residues. The germline V and J ends were trimmed by 0 bases and 6 bases, with 15 bases remaining between them.

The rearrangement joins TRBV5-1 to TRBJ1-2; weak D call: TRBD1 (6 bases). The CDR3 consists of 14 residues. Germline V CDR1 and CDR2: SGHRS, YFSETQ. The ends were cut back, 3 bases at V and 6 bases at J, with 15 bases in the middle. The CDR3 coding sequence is TGCGCCAGCAGCTCCACCGGGACACGTCATGGCTACACCTTC. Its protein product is CASSSTGTRHGYTF.

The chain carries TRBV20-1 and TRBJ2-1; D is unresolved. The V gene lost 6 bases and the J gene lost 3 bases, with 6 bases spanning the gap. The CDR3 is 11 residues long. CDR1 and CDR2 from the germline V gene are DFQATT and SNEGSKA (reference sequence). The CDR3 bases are TGCAGTGCGAATCACTACAATGAGCAGTTCTTC. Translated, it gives CSANHYNEQFF.

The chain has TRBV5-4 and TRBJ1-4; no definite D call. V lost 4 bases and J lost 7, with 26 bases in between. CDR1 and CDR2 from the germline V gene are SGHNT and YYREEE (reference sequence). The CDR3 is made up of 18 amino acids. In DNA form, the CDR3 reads TGTGCCAGCAGCATCCCGGTGAAGTTTCCTAGGATGCCTGAAAAACTGTTTTTT. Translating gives CASSIPVKFPRMPEKLFF.

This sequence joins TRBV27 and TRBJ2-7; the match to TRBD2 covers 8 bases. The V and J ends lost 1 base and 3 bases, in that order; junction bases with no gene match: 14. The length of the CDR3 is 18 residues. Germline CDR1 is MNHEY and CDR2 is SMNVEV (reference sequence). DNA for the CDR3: TGTGCCAGCAGTTTATGGGAGCGGGAGACCTTCTTTATCTACGAGCAGTACTTC. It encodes CASSLWERETFFIYEQYF.

The DNA of the CDR3 is TGTGCCAGCTATAGGAGGGAGGCGATGAACACTGAAGCTTTCTTT. Translated, it gives CASYRREAMNTEAFF. The chain has TRBV21-1 and TRBJ1-1. TRBV21-1 is a pseudogene segment. CDR3 length: 15 amino acids.

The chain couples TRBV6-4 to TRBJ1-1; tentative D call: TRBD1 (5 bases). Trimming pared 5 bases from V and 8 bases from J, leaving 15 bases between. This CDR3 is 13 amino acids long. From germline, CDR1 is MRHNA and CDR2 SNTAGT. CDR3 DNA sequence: TGTGCCAGCAGTCCCATGGGGGTTGGGGAAGCTTTCTTT. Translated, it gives CASSPMGVGEAFF.

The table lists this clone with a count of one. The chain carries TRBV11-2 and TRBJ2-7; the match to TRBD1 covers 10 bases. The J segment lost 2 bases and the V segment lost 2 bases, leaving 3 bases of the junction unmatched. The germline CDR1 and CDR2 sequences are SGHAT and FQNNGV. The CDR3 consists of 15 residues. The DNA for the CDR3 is TGTGCCAGCAGCTTACAGGGACAGGGGCCCTACGAGCAGTACTTC. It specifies CASSLQGQGPYEQYF.

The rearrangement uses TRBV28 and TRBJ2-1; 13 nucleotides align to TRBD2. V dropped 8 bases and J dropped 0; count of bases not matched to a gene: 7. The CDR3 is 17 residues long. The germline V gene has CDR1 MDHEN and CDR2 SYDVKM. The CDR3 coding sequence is TGTGCCAGCTACCGACTAGCGGGGGGTTTCTCCTACAATGAGCAGTTCTTC. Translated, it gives CASYRLAGGFSYNEQFF.

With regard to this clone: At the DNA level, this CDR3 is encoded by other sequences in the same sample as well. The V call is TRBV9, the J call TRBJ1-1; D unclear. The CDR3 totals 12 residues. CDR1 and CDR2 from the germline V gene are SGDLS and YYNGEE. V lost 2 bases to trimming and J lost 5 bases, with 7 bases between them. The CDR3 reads CASSVSDTEAFF. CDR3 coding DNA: TGTGCCAGCAGCGTTAGTGATACTGAAGCTTTCTTT. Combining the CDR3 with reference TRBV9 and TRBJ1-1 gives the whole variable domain DSGVTQTPKHLITATGQRVTLRCSPRSGDLSVYWYQQSLDQGLQFLIQYYNGEERAKGNILERFSAQQFPDLHSELNLSSLELGDSALYFCASSVSDTEAFFGQGTRLTVV.

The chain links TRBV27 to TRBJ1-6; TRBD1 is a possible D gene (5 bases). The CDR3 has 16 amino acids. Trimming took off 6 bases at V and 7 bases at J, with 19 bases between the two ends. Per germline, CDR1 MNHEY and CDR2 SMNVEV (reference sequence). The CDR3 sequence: CASRPRQSFWNSPLHF. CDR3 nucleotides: TGTGCCAGCAGGCCTAGACAGTCATTCTGGAATTCACCCCTCCACTTT.